The 8 T cell receptor beta chains below were found in one sample sequenced in a study of T cells in Graves' hyperthyroidism and ophthalmopathy. RNA transcripts provided the source from which TCR beta CDR3 regions were amplified. Using the HTBI primer set, a first-round RT-PCR was run on the TCR CDR3. TCRdb fed the multiplex PCR reads into MiXCR, producing one record per CDR3 protein. The sample has a few hundred thousand distinct CDR3 sequences; approximately 14% are singletons. Sequenced material: blood. The receptor set was obtained from a woman in her twenties or thirties with Graves' ophthalmopathy.

This clonotype occurred many times. The V gene is TRBV11-3, the J gene TRBJ2-7; 10 positions match TRBD1. CDR3 length: 15 residues. In germline, CDR1 is SGHNT, CDR2 YENEEA. Trimming at V came to 3 bases and at J to 5 bases, leaving 7 bases not matched to a gene. The CDR3 coding sequence is TGTGCCAGCAGCTTGGACCCGGGACAGGGGCACGAGCAGTACTTC. Amino acids: CASSLDPGQGHEQYF.

This clonotype has ten or more counts. This chain links TRBV2 with TRBJ1-5, with D perhaps matching TRBD1 (6 bases). The CDR3 runs to 14 residues. The V end lost 7 bases, the J end lost 0 bases, and 10 bases lay between the germline ends. The V gene's germline CDR1 is SNHLY and CDR2 FYNNEI. DNA of the CDR3: TGTGCCAGCACCCGACAGGTTAGCAATCAGCCCCAGCATTTT. Its translation: CASTRQVSNQPQHF. The full variable domain, its missing parts supplied by reference TRBV2 and TRBJ1-5, is EPEVTQTPSHQVTQMGQEVILRCVPISNHLYFYWYRQILGQKVEFLVSFYNNEISEKSEIFDDQFSVERPDGSNFTLKIRSTKLEDSAMYFCASTRQVSNQPQHFGDGTRLSIL.

There are many counts of this clonotype. V usage is TRBV28 and J usage is TRBJ1-2, with D uncertain. This CDR3 has 12 residues. Between the trimmed V and J ends, which lost 5 bases and 4 bases, there was a span of 8 bases. CDR1 is MDHEN and CDR2 is SYDVKM in the germline V gene. CDR3 sequence reads: CASSGPIYGYTF. CDR3 bases: TGTGCCAGCAGTGGACCGATCTATGGCTACACCTTC.

As to this clonotype: A much larger clone differs from this one at a single base, so this may be a read error. The rearrangement links TRBV20-1 to TRBJ2-5; TRBD1 matches 10 bases. The CDR3 has 17 residues. V was pared by 1 base and J by 5 bases, with 13 bases of the junction left unmatched. The germline V gene has CDR1 DFQATT and CDR2 SNEGSKA (reference sequence). The CDR3 DNA sequence: TGCAGTGCTAGAGCCGCCCCGGGACAGGGGACTCTGGAGACCCAGTACTTC. It is translated as CSARAAPGQGTLETQYF.

This clonotype was seen many times. The chain employs TRBV28 and TRBJ1-4, with 8 bases identical to TRBD1. V lost 6 bases to trimming and J lost 6 bases; unmatched junction nucleotides: 9. Germline V gene sequence: CDR1 MDHEN, CDR2 SYDVKM. This CDR3 is built from 15 residues. CDR3 DNA: TGTGCCAGCAGCCCGAAGACAGGGGATGATGAAAAACTGTTTTTT. As protein: CASSPKTGDDEKLFF.

This clonotype was counted at least ten times. This chain uses TRBV7-8 with TRBJ1-5; 7 nucleotides align to TRBD1. Germline CDR1 and CDR2: SGHVS and FQNEAQ. Unmatched junction bases numbered 9, after V lost 1 base and J lost 6 bases. The CDR3 runs to 16 residues. The CDR3 DNA is TGTGCCAGCAGCTTAGACCCCAGGGGGGTGGGTCAGCCCCAGCATTTT. This gives the protein CASSLDPRGVGQPQHF.

This clonotype was observed many times. The chain combines TRBV12-3 or TRBV12-4 with TRBJ2-6, with 11 positions matching TRBD1. This CDR3 is 17 amino acids long. J gave up 4 bases and V 6 bases, and 8 bases lay outside the gene matches. CDR3 sequence reads: CASSTGTGGLGANVLTF. The CDR3 coding sequence is TGTGCCAGCAGCACCGGGACAGGGGGACTGGGGGCCAACGTCCTGACTTTC.

This clonotype was seen repeatedly, ten times or more. Here the CDR3 DNA reads TGCAGTGCTAGGTTTCCAGATACGCAGTATTTT. This codes for CSARFPDTQYF. The chain combines TRBV20-1 with TRBJ2-3; D not certain. The CDR3 covers 11 residues. V was pared by 3 bases and J by 4 bases, with 5 bases between. Per the germline V gene, CDR1 is DFQATT and CDR2 is SNEGSKA (reference sequence).